The 24 T cell receptor beta chains given below trace back to one sample, sequenced in a study of CD8 T cells in ankylosing spondylitis. TCRdb re-derived calls from the 5' RACE reads in MiXCR, one entry per CDR3 protein. The sample has some 250,000 distinct CDR3 sequences; roughly a quarter are singletons. Sequencing was performed on blood, either unsorted or a sorted T cell fraction (not recorded which). The receptors were gathered from a male donor with ankylosing spondylitis or in good health (not recorded which).

In its sample, this clonotype was seen many times. The chain combines TRBV20-1 with TRBJ2-7; possibly TRBD2 for D (6 bases). This CDR3 is 13 amino acids long. V lost 6 bases and J lost 8, with 20 bases in between. The germline V gene has CDR1 DFQATT and CDR2 SNEGSKA (reference sequence). In DNA, the CDR3 is TGCAGTGCCCGGTCGGAGGGGAACCCAAAGCAGTACTTC. Its protein product is CSARSEGNPKQYF.

J is TRBJ2-1 and V is TRBV20-1, with D perhaps matching TRBD1 (5 bases). Trimming stripped 4 bases from V and 6 bases from J, with 22 bases between. CDR1 is DFQATT, CDR2 SNEGSKA, per germline (reference sequence). CDR3 length: 16 residues. The CDR3 is CSATGVRRGSPNEQFF. The DNA for the CDR3 is TGCAGTGCTACGGGCGTGAGAAGGGGAAGCCCCAATGAGCAGTTCTTC.

This clonotype has more than one count but fewer than ten. The chain couples TRBV12-3 or TRBV12-4 to TRBJ2-7, with TRBD1 as a possible D gene (7 bases). The CDR3 length is 14 residues. V lost 3 bases, J lost 5 bases, and 14 bases lay in between. The CDR3 DNA is TGTGCCAGCAGTTTTTGGCAGGGGGGACACGAGCAGTACTTC. It codes for CASSFWQGGHEQYF.

This clonotype appeared many times. The CDR3 DNA is TGCAGTGTTTACGATTGGACTAGCGGGGGAAGCTACCAAGAGACCCAGTACTTC. Its translation: CSVYDWTSGGSYQETQYF. This chain connects TRBV20-1 to TRBJ2-5; 13 positions agree with TRBD2. Germline values: CDR1 DFQATT, CDR2 SNEGSKA (reference sequence). With 7 bases clipped from V and 0 bases from J, the junction kept 14 bases outside the gene matches. This CDR3 region has 18 residues.

J is TRBJ2-1 and V is TRBV6-1; D not certain. The germline CDR1 and CDR2 sequences are MNHNS and SASEGT. This CDR3 region has 12 residues. V shed 2 bases and J shed 8 bases, with 7 bases lying between them. CDR3 amino acids: CASSELSDEQFF. The CDR3 DNA reads TGTGCCAGCAGTGAACTTTCGGATGAGCAGTTCTTC.

This clonotype showed up many times. The chain has TRBV12-3 or TRBV12-4 and TRBJ2-4; a possible D gene is TRBD1 (6 bases). Trimming pared 5 bases from V and 1 base from J, leaving 9 bases between. There are 14 residues in the CDR3. DNA for the CDR3: TGTGCCAGCAGTCCAGGGGATGCCAAAAACATTCAGTACTTC. This translates into CASSPGDAKNIQYF.

This clonotype showed up many times. The CDR3 sequence: CASSLTTGSSYNEQFF. Written as DNA, the CDR3 is TGTGCCAGCAGCTTGACCACAGGTAGCTCCTACAATGAGCAGTTCTTC. J is TRBJ2-1 and V is TRBV11-2; possibly TRBD1 for D (5 bases). Germline assignment: CDR1 SGHAT and CDR2 FQNNGV. V was cut by 3 bases and J by 0 bases, with 12 bases left in between. The CDR3 runs to 16 residues. The variable domain in full, completed from reference TRBV11-2 and TRBJ2-1, reads EAGVAQSPRYKIIEKRQSVAFWCNPISGHATLYWYQQILGQGPKLLIQFQNNGVVDDSQLPKDRFSAERLKGVDSTLKIQPAKLEDSAVYLCASSLTTGSSYNEQFFGPGTRLTVL.

This chain uses TRBV12-3 or TRBV12-4 with TRBJ2-7; D unresolved. This CDR3 contains 13 residues. Trimming removed 5 bases from V and 2 bases from J, with 10 bases in between. The CDR3 DNA is TGTGCCAGCAGTCCTCAGTGGGCCTACGAGCAGTACTTC. Protein: CASSPQWAYEQYF.

Concerning this clonotype itself: The junction departs from the called germline gene at one end, perhaps through a read error. The rearrangement uses TRBV20-1 and TRBJ1-1; D is undetermined. Germline V gene lookup returns CDR1 DFQATT and CDR2 SNEGSKA (reference sequence). CDR3 length: 11 amino acids. Here the CDR3 DNA reads TGCAGTCCATCGACGGGAGATGAAGCTCTCTTT. Protein product: CSPSTGDEALF.

This clonotype was detected a few times. The V gene is TRBV6-6, the J gene TRBJ2-5, with 8 bases fitting TRBD1. CDR3 size: 13 residues. V shed 6 bases and J 5 bases; nucleotides not matched to a gene: 5. Germline lookup yields CDR1 MNHNY and CDR2 SVGAGI (reference sequence). The CDR3 region has the DNA TGTGCCAGCAGATTGGACAGGGTCGAGACCCAGTACTTC. Translated: CASRLDRVETQYF.

This clonotype was counted at least ten times. The chain links TRBV20-1 to TRBJ1-5; a possible D gene is TRBD1 (5 bases). The CDR3 has 14 amino acids. With 1 base removed from V and 4 bases from J, the gap between germline ends came to 11 bases. Germline-derived CDR1 and CDR2 are DFQATT and SNEGSKA (reference sequence). The CDR3 nucleotides are TGCAGTGCTAGAGGTAGGGGACCTAATCAGCCCCAGCATTTT. Protein sequence: CSARGRGPNQPQHF.

This clonotype was detected a few times. The rearrangement joins TRBV5-5 to TRBJ2-5, with 8 bases identical to TRBD1. The CDR3 has 14 residues. The germline CDR1 and CDR2 sequences are SGHKS and YYEKEE (reference sequence). J gave up 5 bases and V 2 bases, and 5 bases lay outside the gene matches. CDR3 amino acids: CASSFGTGGETQYF. The CDR3 DNA reads TGTGCCAGCAGCTTCGGGACAGGAGGGGAGACCCAGTACTTC.

The V call is TRBV20-1, the J call TRBJ2-2, with TRBD1 matching 9 bases. In germline, CDR1 is DFQATT, CDR2 SNEGSKA (reference sequence). The ends lost 2 bases at V and 5 bases at J; junction bases unmatched: 6. The CDR3 has 15 amino acids. CDR3 loop: CSARTGGPLTGELFF. In DNA form, the CDR3 reads TGCAGTGCTAGAACAGGGGGCCCGTTGACCGGGGAGCTGTTTTTT.

The V gene is TRBV12-3 or TRBV12-4, the J gene TRBJ1-4; no clear D gene. Trimming took off 3 bases at V and 5 bases at J, with 10 bases between the two ends. The CDR3 extends over 14 amino acids. Here the CDR3 reads CASSFGGGNEKLFF. The DNA for the CDR3 is TGTGCCAGCAGTTTTGGCGGTGGGAATGAAAAACTGTTTTTT.

The chain has TRBV11-2 and TRBJ2-7; D is unclear. V lost 5 bases, J lost 5 bases, and 10 bases lay in between. This CDR3 is built from 12 residues. Germline V CDR1 and CDR2: SGHAT, FQNNGV. The CDR3 sequence is CASSPRWNEQYF. The DNA of the CDR3 is TGTGCCAGCAGCCCTCGTTGGAACGAGCAGTACTTC.

At least ten counts were recorded for this clonotype. J is TRBJ2-3 and V is TRBV4-1, with a tentative D call TRBD1 (6 bases). The CDR3 extends over 13 amino acids. Per germline, CDR1 MGHRA and CDR2 YSYEKL. V was trimmed by 7 bases and J by 3 bases, leaving 11 bases between them. CDR3 nucleotide sequence: TGCGCCAGCACCGGACAGTTGACAGATACGCAGTATTTT. Translating gives CASTGQLTDTQYF.

The table lists this clonotype with a few counts. The chain has TRBV20-1 and TRBJ2-3; 7 nucleotides match TRBD2. The CDR3 covers 16 residues. The germline CDR1 and CDR2 sequences are DFQATT and SNEGSKA (reference sequence). CDR3 in amino acids: CSLGVTVAGGTDTQYF. The CDR3 nucleotides are TGCAGCCTCGGAGTAACGGTAGCGGGCGGCACAGATACGCAGTATTTT.

This clonotype occurred many times. The chain joins TRBV29-1 to TRBJ2-7, with a tentative D call TRBD2 (6 bases). Germline V gene lookup returns CDR1 SQVTM and CDR2 ANQGSEA. Trimming removed 4 bases at V and 3 bases at J, with 10 bases between. CDR3 size: 12 residues. The CDR3 sequence is CSVGGVGYEQYF. In DNA, the CDR3 is TGCAGCGTTGGCGGGGTGGGCTACGAGCAGTACTTC.

The rearrangement uses TRBV11-2 and TRBJ2-2; the D is unclear. Deletions cut 5 bases from V and 3 bases from J, with 4 bases between. In germline, CDR1 is SGHAT, CDR2 FQNNGV. CDR3 size: 12 residues. The CDR3 sequence: CASSHYTGELFF. CDR3 sequence (DNA): TGTGCCAGCAGCCATTACACCGGGGAGCTGTTTTTT.

V is TRBV10-3 and J is TRBJ2-7; no clear D. In germline, CDR1 is ENHRY, CDR2 SYGVKD. The CDR3 loop spans 12 amino acids. The V gene lost 1 base and the J gene lost 7 bases, with 8 bases spanning the gap. This CDR3 is CAISEFAPEQYF. The CDR3 nucleotides are TGTGCCATCAGTGAGTTTGCTCCAGAGCAGTACTTC.

This clonotype was counted ten times or more. The chain combines TRBV20-1 with TRBJ2-5, with 8 bases aligning to TRBD1. The V segment lost 5 bases and the J segment 9 bases; nucleotides outside the gene matches: 11. This CDR3 is 13 amino acids long. CDR1 and CDR2 (germline): DFQATT, SNEGSKA (reference sequence). The CDR3, as DNA: TGCAGTGCTCAAAAGGACAGGGTGGAGGCCCAGTACTTC. Amino acid sequence: CSAQKDRVEAQYF.

This clonotype has a count of ten or more. The chain employs TRBV3-1 and TRBJ1-2; D unresolved. CDR1 LGHDT and CDR2 YNNKEL come from the germline V gene (reference sequence). V lost 4 bases to trimming and J lost 6 bases, with 15 bases between them. The length of the CDR3 is 14 residues. The CDR3 region is CASSRNGGSHGYTF. The CDR3, as DNA: TGTGCCAGCAGCCGCAACGGAGGTTCCCATGGCTACACCTTC.

The V and J genes are TRBV5-6 and TRBJ2-5, with TRBD2 identical over 11 bases. Germline loops: CDR1 SGHDT, CDR2 YYEEEE. Trimming removed 1 base from V and 5 bases from J; junction bases left unmatched: 4. CDR3 size: 15 residues. The CDR3 DNA reads TGTGCCAGCAGCTTGCTAGCGGGGGGTTTGGAGACCCAGTACTTC. Its translation: CASSLLAGGLETQYF. Based on the CDR3 plus reference TRBV5-6 and TRBJ2-5, the full variable domain is DAGVTQSPTHLIKTRGQQVTLRCSPKSGHDTVSWYQQALGQGPQFIFQYYEEEERQRGNFPDRFSGHQFPNYSSELNVNALLLGDSALYLCASSLLAGGLETQYFGPGTRLLVL.

This clonotype was observed a single time. The gene calls are TRBV15 and TRBJ2-3; D possibly corresponds to TRBD2 (6 bases). The V gene's germline CDR1 is LNHNV and CDR2 YYDKDF (reference sequence). Between the trimmed V and J ends, which lost 5 bases and 8 bases, there was a span of 17 bases. This CDR3 comprises 14 residues. The CDR3 protein is CATSPKTSLGTQYF. As DNA, the CDR3 is TGTGCCACCAGCCCGAAGACTAGTCTCGGTACGCAGTATTTT.